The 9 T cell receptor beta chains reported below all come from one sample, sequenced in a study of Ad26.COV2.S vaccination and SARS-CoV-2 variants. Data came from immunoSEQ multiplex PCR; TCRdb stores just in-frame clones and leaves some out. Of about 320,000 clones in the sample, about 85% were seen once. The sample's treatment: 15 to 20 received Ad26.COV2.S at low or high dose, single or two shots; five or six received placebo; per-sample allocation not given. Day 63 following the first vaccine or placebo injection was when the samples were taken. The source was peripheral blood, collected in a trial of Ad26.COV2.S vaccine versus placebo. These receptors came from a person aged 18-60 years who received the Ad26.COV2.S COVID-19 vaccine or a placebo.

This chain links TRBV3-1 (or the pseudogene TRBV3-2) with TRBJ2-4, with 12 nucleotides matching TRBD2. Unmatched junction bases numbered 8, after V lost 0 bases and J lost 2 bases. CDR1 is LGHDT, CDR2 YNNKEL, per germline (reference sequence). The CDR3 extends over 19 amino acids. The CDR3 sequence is CASSQEASGGVPTKNIQYF. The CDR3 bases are TGTGCCAGCAGCCAAGAGGCTAGCGGGGGGGTCCCGACCAAAAACATTCAGTACTTC.

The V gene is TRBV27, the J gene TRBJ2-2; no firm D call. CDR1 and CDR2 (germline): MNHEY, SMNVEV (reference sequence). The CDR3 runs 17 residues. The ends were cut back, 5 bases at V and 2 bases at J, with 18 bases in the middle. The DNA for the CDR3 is TGTGCCAGCAGTAAAATGTTGGGGTCCGCTAACACCGGGGAGCTGTTTTTT. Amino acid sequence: CASSKMLGSANTGELFF.

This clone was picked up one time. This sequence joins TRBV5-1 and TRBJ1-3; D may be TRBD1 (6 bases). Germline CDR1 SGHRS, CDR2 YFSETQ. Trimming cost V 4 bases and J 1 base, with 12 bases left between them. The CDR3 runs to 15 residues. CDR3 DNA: TGCGCCAGCAGCATAGCAGGGGTGTCTGGAAACACCATATATTTT. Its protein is CASSIAGVSGNTIYF.

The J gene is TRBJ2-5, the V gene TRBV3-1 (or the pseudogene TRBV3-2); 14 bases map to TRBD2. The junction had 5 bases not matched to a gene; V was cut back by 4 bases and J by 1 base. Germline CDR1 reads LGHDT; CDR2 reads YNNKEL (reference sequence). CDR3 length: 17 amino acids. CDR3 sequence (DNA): TGTGCCAGCAGCCGCGGGACTAGCGGGGGAAGCCAAGAGACCCAGTACTTC. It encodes CASSRGTSGGSQETQYF.

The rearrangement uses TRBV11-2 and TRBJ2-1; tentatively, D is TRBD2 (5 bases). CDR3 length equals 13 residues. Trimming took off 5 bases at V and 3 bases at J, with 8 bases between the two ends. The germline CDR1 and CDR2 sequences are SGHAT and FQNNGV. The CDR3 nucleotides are TGTGCCAGCAGCCTTAGCGACTACAATGAGCAGTTCTTC. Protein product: CASSLSDYNEQFF.

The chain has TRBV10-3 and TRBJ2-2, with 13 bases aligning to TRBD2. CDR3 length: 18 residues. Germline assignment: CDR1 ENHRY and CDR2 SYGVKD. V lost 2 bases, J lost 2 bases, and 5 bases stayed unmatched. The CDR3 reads CAISERTSGGVNTGELFF. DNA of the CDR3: TGTGCCATCAGTGAGCGGACTAGCGGGGGAGTAAACACCGGGGAGCTGTTTTTT.

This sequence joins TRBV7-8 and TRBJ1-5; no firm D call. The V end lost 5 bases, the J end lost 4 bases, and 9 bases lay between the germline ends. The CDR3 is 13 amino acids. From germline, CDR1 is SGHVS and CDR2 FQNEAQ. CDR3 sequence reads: CASSLQRNQPQHF. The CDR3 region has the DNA TGTGCCAGCAGCCTCCAGAGGAATCAGCCCCAGCATTTT.

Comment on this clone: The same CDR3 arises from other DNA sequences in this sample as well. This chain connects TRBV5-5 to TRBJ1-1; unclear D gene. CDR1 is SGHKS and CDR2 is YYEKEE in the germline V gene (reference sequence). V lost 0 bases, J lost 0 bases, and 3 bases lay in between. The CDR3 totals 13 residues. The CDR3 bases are TGTGCCAGCAGCTTGGGGGTGAACACTGAAGCTTTCTTT. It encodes CASSLGVNTEAFF.

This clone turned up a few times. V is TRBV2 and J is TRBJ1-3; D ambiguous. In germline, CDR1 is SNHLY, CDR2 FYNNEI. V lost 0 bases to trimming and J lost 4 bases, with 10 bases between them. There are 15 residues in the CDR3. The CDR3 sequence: CASSEAGIGGNTIYF. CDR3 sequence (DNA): TGTGCCAGCAGTGAAGCAGGTATAGGCGGAAACACCATATATTTT.